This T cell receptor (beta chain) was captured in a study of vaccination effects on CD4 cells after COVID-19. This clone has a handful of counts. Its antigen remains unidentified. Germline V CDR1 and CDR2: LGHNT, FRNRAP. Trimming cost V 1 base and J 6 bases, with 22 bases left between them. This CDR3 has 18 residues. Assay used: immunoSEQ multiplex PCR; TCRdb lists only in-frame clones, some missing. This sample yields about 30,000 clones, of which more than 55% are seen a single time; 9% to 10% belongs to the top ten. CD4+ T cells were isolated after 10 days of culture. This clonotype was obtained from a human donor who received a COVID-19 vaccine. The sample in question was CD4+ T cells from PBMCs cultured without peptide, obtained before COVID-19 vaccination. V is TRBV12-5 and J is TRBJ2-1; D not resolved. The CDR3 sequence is CASGLGTWTASRGNEQFF. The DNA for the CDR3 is TGTGCTAGTGGTTTGGGCACTTGGACGGCCTCCCGTGGCAATGAGCAGTTCTTC.